Included here is one TCR beta chain sequence, with context. Free of recent acute infections or vaccinations, the donors were healthy HIV-negative adults. This sample was taken from a study of shared clonotypes between healthy human individuals. For the study at large: Three plates each covered CD4 naive and memory; CD8 naive two, CD8 memory one.

The protocol was immunoSEQ multiplex PCR, while the TCRdb copy is restricted to in-frame clones and leaves out a portion. The table lists some 2.1 million clones, 85% to 95% of them singletons. The V gene's germline CDR1 is MDHEN and CDR2 SYDVKM. V shed 5 bases and J shed 13 bases, with 18 bases lying between them. The CDR3 spans 14 residues. The chain couples TRBV28 to TRBJ1-6; D unclear. The sequence came from a man between 18 and 35 years old in good health. Material for sequencing was naive CD4+ T cells sorted from blood. The subset is: CD45RA+ positively selected. The CDR3 here is CASSVGRVILPLHF. CDR3 in DNA: TGTGCCAGCAGTGTAGGGAGGGTCATTCTCCCCCTCCACTTT.